These 27 T cell receptor beta chains were all obtained from the same sample, sequenced in a study of shared clonotypes between healthy human individuals. CD45RO negativity and positive selection for CCR7 defined naive CD8 cells, a population that excluded terminally differentiated effector memory CD45RA+ cells. Some clones are missing from TCRdb's copy, which holds only in-frame ones; the method was immunoSEQ multiplex PCR. The sample has under 1 million clones; 92% are singletons. Sequencing input: naive CD8+ T cells sorted from blood. The receptors here all came from a man aged 25-45 years in good health.

In its sample, this clone was seen once. The chain is built from TRBV7-9 and TRBJ2-2, with D maybe TRBD1 (5 bases). Germline CDR1 reads SEHNR; CDR2 reads FQNEAQ (reference sequence). V lost 6 bases and J 2 bases, leaving 13 bases between the germline ends. The CDR3 runs 15 residues. Here the CDR3 reads CASRSGPLNTGELFF. DNA of the CDR3: TGTGCCAGCAGGTCAGGGCCACTTAACACCGGGGAGCTGTTTTTT.

The gene calls are TRBV7-8 and TRBJ2-7; 7 bases fit TRBD1. The CDR3 contains 16 residues. Germline loops: CDR1 SGHVS, CDR2 FQNEAQ. V lost 5 bases and J lost 3; bases outside the gene matches: 13. The CDR3 loop reads CASSAYTGTANYEQYF. As DNA, the CDR3 is TGTGCCAGCAGCGCATATACCGGGACAGCCAACTACGAGCAGTACTTC.

The V gene is TRBV28, the J gene TRBJ2-7; D unclear. CDR3 length: 15 amino acids. The germline CDR1 and CDR2 sequences are MDHEN and SYDVKM. Trimming removed 8 bases at V and 5 bases at J, with 22 bases between. The CDR3 spells CASSSPGQILHEQYF. CDR3 nucleotides: TGTGCCAGCTCCTCCCCGGGCCAAATACTCCACGAGCAGTACTTC.

This clone has a single count. The chain has TRBV5-1 and TRBJ2-7, with TRBD1 matching 8 bases. The CDR3 runs to 15 residues. V shed 0 bases, J shed 3 bases, and the junction held 5 bases outside the gene matches. Germline V gene lookup returns CDR1 SGHRS and CDR2 YFSETQ. The CDR3 here is CASSLGTGTVYEQYF. For the CDR3, the DNA is TGCGCCAGCAGCTTGGGGACAGGGACCGTCTACGAGCAGTACTTC. Looking up the rest from reference TRBV5-1 and TRBJ2-7 gives the full variable domain: KAGVTQTPRYLIKTRGQQVTLSCSPISGHRSVSWYQQTPGQGLQFLFEYFSETQRNKGNFPGRFSGRQFSNSRSEMNVSTLELGDSALYLCASSLGTGTVYEQYFGPGTRLTVT.

This clone occurred once. The V gene is TRBV10-3, the J gene TRBJ2-1; D is perhaps TRBD1 or TRBD2 (6 bases each). The length of the CDR3 is 17 residues. V was cut by 0 bases and J by 7 bases, with 19 bases left in between. Germline V gene lookup returns CDR1 ENHRY and CDR2 SYGVKD. The CDR3 sequence: CAISESTRGQRGNEQFF. In DNA form, the CDR3 reads TGTGCCATCAGTGAGTCGACTCGGGGGCAGCGTGGGAATGAGCAGTTCTTC.

This clone was observed once. The CDR3 loop is CASSFGTLNTEAFF. The CDR3 nucleotides are TGCGCCAGCAGCTTTGGGACATTGAACACTGAAGCTTTCTTT. The chain uses TRBV5-1 and TRBJ1-1; possibly TRBD1 for D (6 bases). V lost 2 bases and J lost 0, with 8 bases in between. CDR1 is SGHRS and CDR2 is YFSETQ in the germline V gene. This CDR3 comprises 14 residues.

J is TRBJ1-5 and V is TRBV6-5; no clear D. V shed 10 bases and J shed 3 bases, with 13 bases lying between them. Germline-derived CDR1 and CDR2 are MNHEY and SVGAGI. There are 13 residues in the CDR3. CDR3 residues: CATSRAYNQPQHF. As DNA, the CDR3 is TGTGCCACTTCCCGGGCGTACAATCAGCCCCAGCATTTT.

The rearrangement links TRBV9 to TRBJ2-7; D remains ambiguous. The V and J ends lost 3 bases and 6 bases respectively, with 4 bases between them. This CDR3 is built from 10 residues. In germline, CDR1 is SGDLS, CDR2 YYNGEE. DNA of the CDR3: TGTGCCAGCAGCGGCTCCGAGCAGTACTTC. It is translated as CASSGSEQYF.

This clone has just one count. The chain employs TRBV29-1 and TRBJ2-7; weak D call: TRBD1 (6 bases). V was cut by 7 bases and J by 1 base, with 20 bases left in between. The V gene's germline CDR1 is SQVTM and CDR2 ANQGSEA. The CDR3 consists of 15 residues. CDR3 nucleotide sequence: TGCAGCGCCATAATCACAGGGTCAGCTTCCTACGAGCAGTACTTC. Translated, it gives CSAIITGSASYEQYF.

The J gene is TRBJ2-5, the V gene TRBV11-3, with 14 bases identical to TRBD2. Germline CDR1 is SGHNT and CDR2 is YENEEA. The CDR3 extends over 17 amino acids. The J segment lost 6 bases and the V segment lost 3 bases, leaving 9 bases of the junction unmatched. CDR3 amino acids: CASSLGTSGSGLKTQYF. CDR3 sequence (DNA): TGTGCCAGCAGCTTGGGGACTAGCGGGAGCGGACTGAAGACCCAGTACTTC.

This chain uses TRBV9 with TRBJ2-1; 7 bases are a match to TRBD2. The V and J ends lost 0 bases and 4 bases, in that order; junction bases with no gene match: 4. Germline CDR1 reads SGDLS; CDR2 reads YYNGEE. This CDR3 region has 15 residues. The CDR3 region has the DNA TGTGCCAGCAGCGTAGATCGAGCGGGGTACAATGAGCAGTTCTTC. Amino acids: CASSVDRAGYNEQFF.

The V gene is TRBV25-1, the J gene TRBJ2-7; D gene uncertain. Germline values: CDR1 MGHDK, CDR2 SYGVNS. The ends were cut back, 0 bases at V and 4 bases at J, with 7 bases in the middle. This CDR3 comprises 13 residues. The CDR3 loop is CASSEYLSYEQYF. CDR3 bases: TGTGCCAGCAGTGAATATTTAAGTTACGAGCAGTACTTC.

This clone showed up just a few times. The V gene is TRBV7-9, the J gene TRBJ2-7, with D unresolved. V was pared by 6 bases and J by 7 bases, with 10 bases between. CDR3 length: 11 residues. In germline, CDR1 is SEHNR, CDR2 FQNEAQ (reference sequence). CDR3 nucleotide sequence: TGTGCCAGCAGTTACATTCATGAGCAGTACTTC. The encoded protein is CASSYIHEQYF. The complete variable domain, with remaining parts taken from reference TRBV7-9 and TRBJ2-7, reads DTGVSQNPRHKITKRGQNVTFRCDPISEHNRLYWYRQTLGQGPEFLTYFQNEAQLEKSRLLSDRFSAERPKGSFSTLEIQRTEQGDSAMYLCASSYIHEQYFGPGTRLTVT.

The genes are TRBV7-8 and TRBJ2-1, with D uncertain. There are 11 residues in the CDR3. The V gene lost 8 bases and the J gene lost 6 bases, with 8 bases spanning the gap. Germline CDR1 SGHVS, CDR2 FQNEAQ. As DNA, the CDR3 is TGTGCCAGCGGGTTTGGCAATGAGCAGTTCTTC. Translating it yields CASGFGNEQFF.

The gene calls are TRBV7-2 and TRBJ2-5; TRBD2 matches at 7 bases. J gave up 5 bases and V 1 base, and 4 bases lay outside the gene matches. CDR1 is SGHTA and CDR2 is FQGNSA in the germline V gene. This CDR3 region has 14 residues. This CDR3 is CASSLELAWETQYF. In nucleotides, the CDR3 is TGTGCCAGCAGCTTAGAACTAGCGTGGGAGACCCAGTACTTC.

V gene TRBV9 combines with J gene TRBJ2-3; no firm D call. The length of the CDR3 is 16 residues. Trimming left V 0 bases short and J 3 bases short, with 14 bases between. CDR1 is SGDLS, CDR2 YYNGEE, per germline. CDR3 in amino acids: CASSVGWDSATDTQYF. The DNA of the CDR3 is TGTGCCAGCAGCGTAGGGTGGGATTCGGCAACAGATACGCAGTATTTT.

The chain uses TRBV14 and TRBJ2-7; no reliable D call. Trimming left V 6 bases short and J 5 bases short, with 14 bases between. The CDR3 is 13 amino acids. CDR1 and CDR2 (germline): SGHDN, FVKESK. CDR3 region: CASSNHETDEQYF. CDR3 DNA: TGTGCCAGCAGTAATCATGAGACTGACGAGCAGTACTTC.

The chain joins TRBV10-3 to TRBJ2-7; 7 bases map to TRBD1. This CDR3 has 19 amino acids. Germline assignment: CDR1 ENHRY and CDR2 SYGVKD. V lost 10 bases to trimming and J lost 1 base; unmatched junction nucleotides: 25. CDR3 residues: CATQPQEQGFSLGSYEQYF. Written as DNA, the CDR3 is TGTGCCACACAGCCCCAGGAACAGGGGTTCTCGTTGGGTTCCTACGAGCAGTACTTC.

A few counts support this clone. Within the sample, other DNA sequences also encode this same CDR3. The V gene is TRBV6-5, the J gene TRBJ1-1; D perhaps matches TRBD1 (5 bases). CDR1 is MNHEY, CDR2 SVGAGI, per germline. The CDR3 contains 14 residues. Deletions cut 0 bases from V and 1 base from J, with 6 bases between. CDR3 sequence: CASSYSRGNTEAFF. The CDR3 coding sequence is TGTGCCAGCAGTTACTCTAGGGGGAACACTGAAGCTTTCTTT.

The V call is TRBV9, the J call TRBJ2-3; possibly TRBD2 for D (5 bases). The CDR3 sequence is 15 residues long. Trimming left V 8 bases short and J 0 bases short, with 16 bases between. Germline CDR1 is SGDLS and CDR2 is YYNGEE. Here the CDR3 DNA reads TGTGCCAGTTCGAGCTACCCGGGAAGCACAGATACGCAGTATTTT. This translates into CASSSYPGSTDTQYF.

The chain recombines TRBV28 with TRBJ2-1; unclear D gene. Germline V gene data show CDR1 as MDHEN and CDR2 as SYDVKM. The CDR3 runs to 16 residues. With 3 bases removed from V and 0 bases from J, the gap between germline ends came to 12 bases. The CDR3 loop is CASSFPRGHSYNEQFF. CDR3 in DNA: TGTGCCAGCAGTTTCCCTCGAGGTCACTCCTACAATGAGCAGTTCTTC.

CDR3 bases: TGCGCCAGCAGCGTGGGACACAAATCGTCTTATGGCTACACCTTC. Its protein is CASSVGHKSSYGYTF. The chain employs TRBV5-1 and TRBJ1-2; tentative D call: TRBD1 (6 bases). Trimming left V 4 bases short and J 5 bases short, with 18 bases between. This CDR3 region has 15 residues. Germline CDR1 reads SGHRS; CDR2 reads YFSETQ.

This clone has just one count. A read error is likely, as this CDR3 ends without the conserved phenylalanine or tryptophan. Because the CDR3's place on the DNA is in doubt, the DNA is left out and the CDR3 is given as listed by TCRdb. The chain has TRBV2 and TRBJ2-7; the table assigns TRBD2, which was not confirmed against the DNA. From germline, CDR1 is SNHLY and CDR2 FYNNEI. The CDR3 has 13 residues if both end residues are counted. This CDR3 is CASSERTSGREIL.

The chain combines TRBV11-3 with TRBJ2-1; tentatively, D is TRBD1 (6 bases). CDR3 length: 18 residues. Between the trimmed V and J ends, which lost 5 bases and 7 bases, there was a span of 27 bases. Germline V gene data show CDR1 as SGHNT and CDR2 as YENEEA. The DNA for the CDR3 is TGTGCCAGCAGCCCACGTCCCGGGACACTCACGGGGCGAAATGAGCAGTTCTTC. Protein product: CASSPRPGTLTGRNEQFF.

The V and J genes are TRBV10-3 and TRBJ1-1, with 8 bases fitting TRBD1. V was clipped by 6 bases and J by 3 bases; unmatched bases: 12. The germline V gene encodes CDR1 ENHRY and CDR2 SYGVKD. The CDR3 runs 16 residues. CDR3 in DNA: TGTGCCATCAGAGACAGGGGCGCTACAGTTGACACTGAAGCTTTCTTT. This gives the protein CAIRDRGATVDTEAFF.

J is TRBJ2-1 and V is TRBV27, with D uncertain. V was cut by 4 bases and J by 8 bases, with 9 bases left in between. The CDR3 sequence is 12 residues long. Looked up from germline, CDR1 is MNHEY and CDR2 is SMNVEV (reference sequence). CDR3 sequence reads: CASSSKIDEQFF. CDR3 DNA: TGTGCCAGCAGTTCGAAAATCGATGAGCAGTTCTTC.

The rearrangement joins TRBV5-6 to TRBJ2-1; possibly TRBD2 for D (5 bases). V was clipped by 4 bases and J by 2 bases, with 16 bases between them. The CDR3 spans 16 residues. The germline V gene encodes CDR1 SGHDT and CDR2 YYEEEE. CDR3 bases: TGTGCCAGCAGCCTCCCGGGGAGCCCAACCTACAATGAGCAGTTCTTC. Residues: CASSLPGSPTYNEQFF.